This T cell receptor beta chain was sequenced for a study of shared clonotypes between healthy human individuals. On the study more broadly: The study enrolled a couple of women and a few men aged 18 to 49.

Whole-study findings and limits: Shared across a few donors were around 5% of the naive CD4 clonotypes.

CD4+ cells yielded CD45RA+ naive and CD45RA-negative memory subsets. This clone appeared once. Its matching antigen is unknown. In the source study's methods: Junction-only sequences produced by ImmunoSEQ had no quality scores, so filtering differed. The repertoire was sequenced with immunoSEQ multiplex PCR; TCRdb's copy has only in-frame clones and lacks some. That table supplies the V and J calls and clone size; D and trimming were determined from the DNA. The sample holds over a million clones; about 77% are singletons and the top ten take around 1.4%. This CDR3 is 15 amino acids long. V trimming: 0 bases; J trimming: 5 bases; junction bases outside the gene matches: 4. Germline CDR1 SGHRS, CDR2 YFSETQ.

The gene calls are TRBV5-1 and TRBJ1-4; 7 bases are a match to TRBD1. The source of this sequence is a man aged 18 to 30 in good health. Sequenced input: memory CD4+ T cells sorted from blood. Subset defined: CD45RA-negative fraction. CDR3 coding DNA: TGCGCCAGCAGCTTGGAGACAGGGAACAATGAAAAACTGTTTTTT. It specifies CASSLETGNNEKLFF.